Shown below are 12 T cell receptor beta chains from a single sample sequenced in a study of technical replicates of blood from a few donors. Clones were read by immunoSEQ multiplex PCR, and TCRdb kept only the in-frame ones, dropping some. In the table there are about 60,000 clones, over 75% of which are singletons. Source material: PBMCs. Receptors originate from a human donor in good health. Some clones in this sample may be carry-over from other donors' samples.

The V gene is TRBV11-2, the J gene TRBJ2-2; possible D gene TRBD2, 5 bases. Germline values: CDR1 SGHAT, CDR2 FQNNGV. This CDR3 region has 14 residues. Trimming shortened V by 5 bases and J by 4 bases, and 11 bases separated the two germline ends. The CDR3 here is CASSLEVSTGELFF. The CDR3 region has the DNA TGTGCCAGCAGCCTGGAGGTCAGCACCGGGGAGCTGTTTTTT. The full variable domain, in which reference TRBV11-2 and TRBJ2-2 provide the parts outside the CDR3, is EAGVAQSPRYKIIEKRQSVAFWCNPISGHATLYWYQQILGQGPKLLIQFQNNGVVDDSQLPKDRFSAERLKGVDSTLKIQPAKLEDSAVYLCASSLEVSTGELFFGEGSRLTVL.

The CDR3 DNA reads as TGCGCCAGCAGCCGAGGGCTAGCGGGAGGTGAGACCCAGTACTTC. Translated: CASSRGLAGGETQYF. The V and J genes are TRBV4-3 and TRBJ2-5, with TRBD2 matching over 11 bases. The J segment lost 5 bases and the V segment lost 4 bases, leaving 6 bases of the junction unmatched. From germline, CDR1 is LGHNA and CDR2 YSLEER. This CDR3 spans 15 amino acids.

V usage is TRBV19 and J usage is TRBJ2-1, with a possible D match to TRBD2 (7 bases). The germline V and J ends were trimmed by 7 bases and 10 bases, with 17 bases remaining between them. The length of the CDR3 is 13 residues. Germline CDR1 and CDR2: LNHDA and SQIVND (reference sequence). CDR3 in DNA: TGTGCCAGTACGGCGGGGGCCCAGCGGGAGCAGTTCTTC. This codes for CASTAGAQREQFF.

V is TRBV19 and J is TRBJ2-7, with TRBD1 matching 9 bases. In germline, CDR1 is LNHDA, CDR2 SQIVND (reference sequence). V shed 11 bases, J shed 9 bases, and the junction held 17 bases outside the gene matches. The CDR3 loop spans 14 amino acids. In DNA form, the CDR3 reads TGTGCCGGACACGGGACAGGGCCGAAACTCGCGCAGTACTTC. Its translation is CAGHGTGPKLAQYF.

This clone turned up a few times. The rearrangement uses TRBV30 and TRBJ1-2; D is uncertain. This CDR3 spans 12 amino acids. V was cut by 5 bases and J by 4 bases, with 11 bases left in between. From germline, CDR1 is GTSNPN and CDR2 SVGIG (reference sequence). In DNA form, the CDR3 reads TGTGCCTGGGACGCGGCGAGCTATGGCTACACCTTC. Its translation is CAWDAASYGYTF.

The chain joins TRBV14 to TRBJ2-2, with D maybe TRBD2 (6 bases). V lost 4 bases, J lost 4 bases, and 13 bases lay in between. The germline CDR1 and CDR2 sequences are SGHDN and FVKESK. There are 15 residues in the CDR3. Here the CDR3 reads CASSPSGRSTGELFF. DNA for the CDR3: TGTGCCAGCAGCCCCAGTGGGAGGTCCACCGGGGAGCTGTTTTTT.

This chain joins TRBV18 and TRBJ1-5, with D tentatively TRBD1 (5 bases). V lost 4 bases and J lost 6, with 13 bases in between. Per germline, CDR1 KGHSH and CDR2 LQKENI. This CDR3 has 14 amino acids. CDR3 DNA: TGTGCCAGCTCACTAAGTCAGGGAATTCAGCCCCAGCATTTT. It is translated as CASSLSQGIQPQHF.

This clone was picked up a small number of times. The CDR3 nucleotides read TGCGCCAGCAGTGAGCCTCAGGAGACCCAGTACTTC. Protein: CASSEPQETQYF. The chain combines TRBV10-1 with TRBJ2-5; D gene ambiguous. The CDR3 runs to 12 residues. V lost 2 bases, J lost 5 bases, and 6 bases lay in between. Germline CDR1 is WNHNN and CDR2 is SYGVQD (reference sequence).

The gene calls are TRBV5-6 and TRBJ1-1; TRBD1 might be the D (5 bases). V lost 1 base and J 8 bases, leaving 12 bases between the germline ends. CDR1 and CDR2 from the germline V gene are SGHDT and YYEEEE. The CDR3 sequence is 13 residues long. Written as DNA, the CDR3 is TGTGCCAGCAGCTTGAACCGGGAGGGGGAAGCTTTCTTT. This translates into CASSLNREGEAFF.

The chain combines TRBV12-5 with TRBJ2-3; D is ambiguous. The V end lost 4 bases, the J end lost 6 bases, and 14 bases lay between the germline ends. Germline lookup yields CDR1 LGHNT and CDR2 FRNRAP. This CDR3 comprises 14 residues. In DNA form, the CDR3 reads TGTGCTAGTGGTTCGCGACAAGCTCTCGATACGCAGTATTTT. It is translated as CASGSRQALDTQYF. Looking up the rest from reference TRBV12-5 and TRBJ2-3 gives the full variable domain: DARVTQTPRHKVTEMGQEVTMRCQPILGHNTVFWYRQTMMQGLELLAYFRNRAPLDDSGMPKDRFSAEMPDATLATLKIQPSEPRDSAVYFCASGSRQALDTQYFGPGTRLTVL.

This clone showed up just once. The chain has TRBV11-2 and TRBJ2-7, with 11 bases aligning to TRBD2. The J segment lost 4 bases and the V segment lost 5 bases, leaving 10 bases of the junction unmatched. Germline V CDR1 and CDR2: SGHAT, FQNNGV. The CDR3 totals 16 residues. The CDR3 loop is CASSLTRGLAEYEQYF. The DNA for the CDR3 is TGTGCCAGCAGCCTCACGAGGGGACTAGCGGAGTACGAGCAGTACTTC.

The gene calls are TRBV7-2 and TRBJ2-1, with 9 bases identical to TRBD1. This CDR3 has 15 amino acids. The germline V gene has CDR1 SGHTA and CDR2 FQGNSA. V lost 4 bases, J lost 1 base, and 2 bases stayed unmatched. This chain's CDR3 is CASSSGTGSYNEQFF. The CDR3 DNA reads TGTGCCAGCAGCTCCGGGACAGGGTCCTACAATGAGCAGTTCTTC.